One T cell receptor beta chain is described in this entry. TCRdb keeps only in-frame clones here, not all; method: immunoSEQ multiplex PCR. Altogether about 80,000 clones are present, about four fifths being singletons, with the ten largest covering roughly 12%. This sample is part of a study of blood T cell repertoires in COVID-19. On the study more broadly: The United States, Italy and Spain were the sources of the acute and convalescent COVID-19 samples. Sources were T cells, B-cell-depleted T cells, or PBMCs; the material itself was cDNA or gDNA.

This CDR3 spans 13 amino acids. V shed 3 bases and J shed 2 bases, with 6 bases lying between them. CDR1 is MNHEY, CDR2 SMNVEV, per germline (reference sequence). Specimen: peripheral blood. The gene calls are TRBV27 and TRBJ2-3; D is undetermined. The TCR sequence derives from a man older than 75 with acute or convalescent COVID-19. The CDR3 loop is CASSFRFTDTQYF. The CDR3 bases are TGTGCCAGCAGTTTTCGTTTCACAGATACGCAGTATTTT.